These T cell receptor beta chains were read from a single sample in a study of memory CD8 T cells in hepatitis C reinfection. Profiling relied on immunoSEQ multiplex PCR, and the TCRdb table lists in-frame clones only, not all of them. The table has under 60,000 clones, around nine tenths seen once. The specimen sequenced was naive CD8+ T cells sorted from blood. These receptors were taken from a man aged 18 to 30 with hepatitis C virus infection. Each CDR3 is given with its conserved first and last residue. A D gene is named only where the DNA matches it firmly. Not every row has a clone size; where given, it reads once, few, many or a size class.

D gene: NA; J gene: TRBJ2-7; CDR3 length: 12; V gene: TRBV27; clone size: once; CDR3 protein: CASRDISYEQYF; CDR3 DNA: TGTGCCAGCAGGGACATCTCCTACGAGCAGTACTTC
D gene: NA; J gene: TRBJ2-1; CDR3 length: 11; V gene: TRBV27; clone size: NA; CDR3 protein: CASSIGQSQFF; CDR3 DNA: TGTGCCAGCAGTATCGGACAGAGCCAGTTCTTC
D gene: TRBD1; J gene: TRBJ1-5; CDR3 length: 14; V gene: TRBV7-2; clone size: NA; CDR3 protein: CASSTGQGLQPQHF; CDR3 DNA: TGTGCCAGCAGCACGGGACAGGGTCTTCAGCCCCAGCATTTT
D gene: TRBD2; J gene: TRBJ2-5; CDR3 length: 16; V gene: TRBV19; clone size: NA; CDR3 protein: CASSTPLAGGLETQYF; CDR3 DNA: TGTGCCAGTAGTACTCCCCTAGCGGGGGGTCTAGAGACCCAGTACTTC
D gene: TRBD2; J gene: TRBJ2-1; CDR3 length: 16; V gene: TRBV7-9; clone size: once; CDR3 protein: CASSLSGTSSYNEQFF; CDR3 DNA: TGTGCCAGCAGCTTGTCCGGGACTAGCTCCTACAATGAGCAGTTCTTC
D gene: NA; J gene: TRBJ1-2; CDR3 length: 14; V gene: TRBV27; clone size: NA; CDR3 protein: CASSLAGAGNGYTF; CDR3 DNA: TGTGCCAGCAGTTTGGCGGGGGCGGGGAATGGCTACACCTTC
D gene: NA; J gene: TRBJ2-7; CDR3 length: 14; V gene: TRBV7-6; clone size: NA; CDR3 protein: CASSLEATSYEQYF; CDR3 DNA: TGTGCCAGCAGCTTAGAGGCGACAAGTTACGAGCAGTACTTC
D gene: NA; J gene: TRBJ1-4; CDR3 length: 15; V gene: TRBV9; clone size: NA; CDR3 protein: CASSVGGRTNEKLFF; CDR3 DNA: TGTGCCAGCAGCGTAGGAGGGCGGACTAATGAAAAACTGTTTTTT
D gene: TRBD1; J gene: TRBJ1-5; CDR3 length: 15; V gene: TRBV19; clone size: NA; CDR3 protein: CASSRRTGENQPQHF; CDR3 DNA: TGTGCCAGTAGTAGGCGGACAGGGGAAAATCAGCCCCAGCATTTT
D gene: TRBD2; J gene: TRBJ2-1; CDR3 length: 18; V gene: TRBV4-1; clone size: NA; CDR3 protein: CASSQAPLAGRGGDEQFF; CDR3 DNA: TGCGCCAGCAGCCAAGCTCCCTTAGCGGGGAGGGGAGGGGATGAGCAGTTCTTC
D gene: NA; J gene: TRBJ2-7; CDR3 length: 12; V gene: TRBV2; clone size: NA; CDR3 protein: CASSEQGYEQYF; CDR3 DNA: TGTGCCAGCAGTGAACAGGGCTACGAGCAGTACTTC
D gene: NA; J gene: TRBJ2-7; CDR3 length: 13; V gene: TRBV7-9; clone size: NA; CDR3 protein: CASSLQALNEQYF; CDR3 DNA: TGTGCCAGCAGCTTGCAGGCTCTGAACGAGCAGTACTTC
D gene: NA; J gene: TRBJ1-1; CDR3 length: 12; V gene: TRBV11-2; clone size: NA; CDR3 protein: CASSSRTAEAFF; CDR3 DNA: TGTGCCAGCAGCTCGCGGACAGCCGAAGCTTTCTTT
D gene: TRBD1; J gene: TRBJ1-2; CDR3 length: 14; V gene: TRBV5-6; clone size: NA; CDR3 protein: CASIPGQGNYGYTF; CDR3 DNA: TGTGCCAGCATCCCGGGACAGGGGAACTATGGCTACACCTTC
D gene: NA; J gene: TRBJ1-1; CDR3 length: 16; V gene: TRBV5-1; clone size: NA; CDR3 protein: CASALAGDSWNTEAFF; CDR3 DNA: TGCGCCAGCGCCCTTGCTGGTGACAGTTGGAACACTGAAGCTTTCTTT
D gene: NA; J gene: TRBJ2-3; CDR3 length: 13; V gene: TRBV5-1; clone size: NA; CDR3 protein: CASSGGAEDTQYF; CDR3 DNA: TGCGCCAGCAGCGGCGGAGCGGAGGATACGCAGTATTTT
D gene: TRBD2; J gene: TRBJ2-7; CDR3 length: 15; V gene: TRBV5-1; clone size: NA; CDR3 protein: CASSLPASGSYEQYF; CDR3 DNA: TGCGCCAGCAGCTTGCCGGCTAGCGGGAGCTACGAGCAGTACTTC
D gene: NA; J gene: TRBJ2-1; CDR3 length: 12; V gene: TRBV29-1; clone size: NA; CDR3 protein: CSAPLTGDEQFF; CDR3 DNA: TGCAGCGCCCCCTTGACAGGAGATGAGCAGTTCTTC
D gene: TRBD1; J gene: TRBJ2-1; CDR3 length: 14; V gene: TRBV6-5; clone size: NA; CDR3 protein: CASNPGQGRGEQFF; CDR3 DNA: TGTGCCAGCAACCCGGGACAGGGGAGGGGTGAGCAGTTCTTC
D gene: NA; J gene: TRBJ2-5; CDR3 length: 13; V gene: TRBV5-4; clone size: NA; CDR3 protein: CASSLTGEETQYF; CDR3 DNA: TGTGCCAGCAGCTTGACGGGAGAAGAGACCCAGTACTTC
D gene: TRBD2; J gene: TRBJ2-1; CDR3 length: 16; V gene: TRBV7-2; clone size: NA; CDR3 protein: CASSSGLAGGYNEQFF; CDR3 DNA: TGTGCCAGCAGCTCGGGACTAGCGGGGGGCTACAATGAGCAGTTCTTC
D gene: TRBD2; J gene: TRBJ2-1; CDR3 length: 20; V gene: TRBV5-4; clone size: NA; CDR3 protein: CASSLLGEGTSGGTYNEQFF; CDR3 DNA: TGTGCCAGCAGCTTGTTAGGGGAAGGGACTAGCGGGGGGACCTACAATGAGCAGTTCTTC
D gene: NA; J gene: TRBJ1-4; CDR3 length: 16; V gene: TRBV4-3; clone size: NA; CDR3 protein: CASSQDTAGASEKLFF; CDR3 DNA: TGCGCCAGCAGCCAAGATACTGCAGGGGCAAGTGAAAAACTGTTTTTT
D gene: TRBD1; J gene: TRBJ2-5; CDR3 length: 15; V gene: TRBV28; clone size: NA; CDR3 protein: CASSSPGQGFGTQYF; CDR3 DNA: TGTGCCAGCAGTTCCCCGGGACAGGGGTTCGGGACCCAGTACTTC
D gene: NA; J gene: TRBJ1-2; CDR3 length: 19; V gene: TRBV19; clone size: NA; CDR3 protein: CASSSDPPGAGRTPYGYTF; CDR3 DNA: TGTGCCAGTAGTTCGGACCCCCCCGGTGCGGGCAGGACCCCCTATGGCTACACCTTC
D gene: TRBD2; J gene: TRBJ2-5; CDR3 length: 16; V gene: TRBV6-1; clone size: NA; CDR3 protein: CASSEVGGGVQETQYF; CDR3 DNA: TGTGCCAGCAGTGAAGTAGGTGGGGGGGTTCAAGAGACCCAGTACTTC
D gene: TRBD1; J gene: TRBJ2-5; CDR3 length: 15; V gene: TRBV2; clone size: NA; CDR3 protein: CASSRGQGARETQYF; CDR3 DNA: TGTGCCAGCAGCCGGGGACAGGGGGCGAGGGAGACCCAGTACTTC
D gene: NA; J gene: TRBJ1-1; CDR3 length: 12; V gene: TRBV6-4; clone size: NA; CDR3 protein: CASKVWGEEAFF; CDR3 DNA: TGTGCCAGCAAAGTTTGGGGGGAGGAAGCTTTCTTT
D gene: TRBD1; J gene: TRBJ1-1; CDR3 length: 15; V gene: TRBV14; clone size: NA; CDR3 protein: CASSPSGQANTEAFF; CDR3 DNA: TGTGCCAGCAGCCCTTCAGGACAGGCGAACACTGAAGCTTTCTTT
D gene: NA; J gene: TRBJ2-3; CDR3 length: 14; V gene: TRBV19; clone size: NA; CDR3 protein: CASSPTTGPDTQYF; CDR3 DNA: TGTGCCAGTAGTCCAACGACAGGCCCAGATACGCAGTATTTT